A single sample gave rise to the 20 T cell receptor beta chains below, sequenced in a study of cytomegalovirus exposure and HLA in healthy donors. Assay: immunoSEQ multiplex PCR; the TCRdb copy retains only in-frame clones and omits some. The sample lists about 48,000 clones; over 75% were seen once. The specimen sequenced was PBMCs. These receptors were obtained from a woman in her 30s in good health and CMV-seronegative.

CDR3 sequence (DNA): TGTGCCAGCAGTCCAACCGGGACAACTGGAAACACCATATATTTT. This codes for CASSPTGTTGNTIYF. V usage is TRBV6-5 and J usage is TRBJ1-3; the D gene is possibly TRBD1 (6 bases). The CDR3 is made up of 15 amino acids. Germline-derived CDR1 and CDR2 are MNHEY and SVGAGI. Trimming removed 5 bases from V and 2 bases from J, with 13 bases in between.

The chain is built from TRBV11-2 and TRBJ1-1, with D unclear. V was trimmed by 6 bases and J by 5 bases, leaving 7 bases between them. This CDR3 is 11 amino acids long. From germline, CDR1 is SGHAT and CDR2 FQNNGV. The chain's CDR3 is CASSLSTEAFF. The CDR3 nucleotides are TGTGCCAGCAGTTTATCAACTGAAGCTTTCTTT.

This clone was detected only once. The V gene is TRBV7-2, the J gene TRBJ1-5; D is ambiguous. There are 13 residues in the CDR3. Per the germline V gene, CDR1 is SGHTA and CDR2 is FQGNSA. Deletions cut 5 bases from V and 7 bases from J, with 12 bases between. Here the CDR3 DNA reads TGTGCCAGCAGCCCTGGGAGAGGACAGCCCCAGCATTTT. Encoded protein: CASSPGRGQPQHF.

The chain recombines TRBV30 with TRBJ1-1; no firm D call. The CDR3 is 13 amino acids. Per the germline V gene, CDR1 is GTSNPN and CDR2 is SVGIG (reference sequence). V lost 2 bases and J 11 bases, leaving 18 bases between the germline ends. The DNA of the CDR3 is TGTGCCTGGAGTACCTACCTAGGCCTCGAGGCTTTCTTT. Translation gives CAWSTYLGLEAFF.

This clone was seen only once. V gene TRBV7-2 combines with J gene TRBJ2-7; TRBD2 aligns across 8 bases. From germline, CDR1 is SGHTA and CDR2 FQGNSA. This CDR3 is 15 amino acids long. Trimming at V came to 1 base and at J to 9 bases, leaving 11 bases not matched to a gene. The CDR3 nucleotides read TGTGCCAGCAGCTTAGTCCCGACTAGCGTTAGTGTGCAGTACTTC. Its protein product is CASSLVPTSVSVQYF.

This chain uses TRBV10-1 with TRBJ2-1; 13 nucleotides match TRBD2. V gave up 10 bases and J gave up 4 bases; unmatched junction bases: 19. CDR1 is WNHNN and CDR2 is SYGVQD in the germline V gene (reference sequence). The CDR3 covers 19 residues. CDR3 sequence (DNA): TGCGCCACCAAGGCGTACCCCGGGACTAGCGGGACTTTTTACAATGAGCAGTTCTTC. Protein sequence: CATKAYPGTSGTFYNEQFF.

V is TRBV29-1 and J is TRBJ2-1; 15 nucleotides agree with TRBD2. Germline V lookup: CDR1 SQVTM, CDR2 ANQGSEA. The V and J ends lost 8 bases and 9 bases, in that order; junction bases with no gene match: 14. The CDR3 has 16 amino acids. As DNA, the CDR3 is TGCAGCTACGGACTAGCGGGAGGGGGGATCGTTGGTGAGCAGTTCTTC. This translates into CSYGLAGGGIVGEQFF.

The V gene is TRBV6-5, the J gene TRBJ2-5; 8 positions agree with TRBD1. Germline loops: CDR1 MNHEY, CDR2 SVGAGI. With 8 bases clipped from V and 5 bases from J, the junction kept 1 base outside the gene matches. The CDR3 loop spans 11 amino acids. The CDR3 DNA reads as TGTGCCAGCCAGGGGGCGGAGACCCAGTACTTC. It is translated as CASQGAETQYF.

The rearrangement links TRBV28 to TRBJ2-4, with 8 bases fitting TRBD2. CDR1 and CDR2 from the germline V gene are MDHEN and SYDVKM. The CDR3 has 20 residues. V dropped 2 bases and J dropped 6; count of bases not matched to a gene: 21. The CDR3 DNA is TGTGCCAGCAGTTTAGGCTTGGACAGCCGAGAAGATCTAGCGGGAAACATTCAGTACTTC. Amino acids: CASSLGLDSREDLAGNIQYF.

The J gene is TRBJ2-7, the V gene TRBV11-1; TRBD1 is a possible D gene (5 bases). The V and J ends lost 1 base and 0 bases respectively, with 10 bases between them. Germline lookup yields CDR1 SGHAT and CDR2 FQDESV (reference sequence). The CDR3 runs 15 residues. The CDR3 loop reads CASSLEQGSSYEQYF. As DNA, the CDR3 is TGTGCCAGCAGCTTAGAGCAGGGAAGCTCCTACGAGCAGTACTTC. Full variable domain (remainder filled in from reference TRBV11-1 and TRBJ2-7): EAEVAQSPRYKITEKSQAVAFWCDPISGHATLYWYRQILGQGPELLVQFQDESVVDDSQLPKDRFSAERLKGVDSTLKIQPAELGDSAMYLCASSLEQGSSYEQYFGPGTRLTVT.

This clone was counted once. This rearrangement joins TRBV27 to TRBJ2-5, with 7 positions matching TRBD1. The CDR3 has 15 residues. Looked up from germline, CDR1 is MNHEY and CDR2 is SMNVEV (reference sequence). V gave up 3 bases and J gave up 6 bases; unmatched junction bases: 10. The CDR3 reads CASSFVTGVTKTQYF. As DNA, the CDR3 is TGTGCCAGCAGTTTCGTTACAGGGGTGACCAAGACCCAGTACTTC.

The chain has TRBV5-1 and TRBJ1-4, with D possibly being TRBD1 (5 bases). The V gene lost 4 bases and the J gene lost 3 bases, with 13 bases spanning the gap. Germline CDR1 reads SGHRS; CDR2 reads YFSETQ. The CDR3 length is 15 residues. CDR3 nucleotides: TGCGCCAGCAGCGTGACAGTCGCTGCTAATGAAAAACTGTTTTTT. Translating it yields CASSVTVAANEKLFF.

The chain joins TRBV5-4 to TRBJ2-3, with 9 bases identical to TRBD2. Germline CDR1 and CDR2: SGHNT and YYREEE (reference sequence). The CDR3 totals 16 residues. The V and J ends lost 3 bases and 3 bases, in that order; junction bases with no gene match: 8. The CDR3 loop is CASSSLSGSRTDTQYF. The CDR3 nucleotides are TGTGCCAGCAGCTCCCTTAGCGGGAGCAGGACAGATACGCAGTATTTT.

V and J are TRBV28 and TRBJ1-1; 9 nucleotides line up with TRBD1. V lost 10 bases and J lost 6; bases outside the gene matches: 9. The CDR3 is 13 residues long. The germline V gene encodes CDR1 MDHEN and CDR2 SYDVKM. CDR3 DNA sequence: TGTGCCACCCGGACAGGGGTTTTCTCTGAAGCTTTCTTT. It translates to CATRTGVFSEAFF.

J is TRBJ2-3 and V is TRBV5-1; no clear D. This CDR3 comprises 14 residues. Germline V lookup: CDR1 SGHRS, CDR2 YFSETQ. V lost 2 bases to trimming and J lost 4 bases, with 11 bases between them. Written as DNA, the CDR3 is TGCGCCAGCAGCTTCGGAGTGAGCGCAGATACGCAGTATTTT. This translates into CASSFGVSADTQYF.

V gene TRBV5-1 combines with J gene TRBJ2-3; tentatively, D is TRBD1 (6 bases). This CDR3 is 16 amino acids long. Deletions cut 0 bases from V and 0 bases from J, with 11 bases between. Germline V lookup: CDR1 SGHRS, CDR2 YFSETQ. The CDR3 here is CASSLERGSSTDTQYF. In DNA form, the CDR3 reads TGCGCCAGCAGCTTGGAGAGGGGGTCAAGCACAGATACGCAGTATTTT.

The CDR3, as DNA: TGTGCCAGCAGCTCGCTGGGACTAGCGGGAGGGTTCTACGAGCAGTACTTC. This encodes CASSSLGLAGGFYEQYF. This chain uses TRBV7-2 with TRBJ2-7; 16 nucleotides align to TRBD2. CDR1 and CDR2 from the germline V gene are SGHTA and FQGNSA. The CDR3 runs to 17 residues. V lost 4 bases to trimming and J lost 3 bases; unmatched junction nucleotides: 6.

The chain links TRBV7-9 to TRBJ2-7, with 7 bases matching TRBD1. Germline CDR1 SEHNR, CDR2 FQNEAQ (reference sequence). The CDR3 extends over 14 amino acids. J gave up 0 bases and V 4 bases, and 3 bases lay outside the gene matches. The CDR3 DNA follows: TGTGCCAGCAGCTGGGACAGCTTCTCCTACGAGCAGTACTTC. It yields the protein CASSWDSFSYEQYF.

The chain employs TRBV7-6 and TRBJ2-3; TRBD2 matches at 9 bases. V trimming: 1 base; J trimming: 2 bases; junction bases outside the gene matches: 4. The CDR3 length is 16 residues. Germline V CDR1 and CDR2: SGHVS, FNYEAQ. The DNA for the CDR3 is TGTGCCAGCAGCTTAGAGAGCGGGAGGACCACAGATACGCAGTATTTT. Protein product: CASSLESGRTTDTQYF.

The V call is TRBV5-1, the J call TRBJ2-5; 7 bases are a match to TRBD1. The CDR3 consists of 14 residues. J gave up 5 bases and V 1 base, and 5 bases lay outside the gene matches. Germline loops: CDR1 SGHRS, CDR2 YFSETQ. This CDR3 reads CASSLRGGGETQYF. CDR3 nucleotides: TGCGCCAGCAGCTTGAGAGGGGGCGGGGAGACCCAGTACTTC. The complete variable domain, with remaining parts taken from reference TRBV5-1 and TRBJ2-5, reads KAGVTQTPRYLIKTRGQQVTLSCSPISGHRSVSWYQQTPGQGLQFLFEYFSETQRNKGNFPGRFSGRQFSNSRSEMNVSTLELGDSALYLCASSLRGGGETQYFGPGTRLLVL.